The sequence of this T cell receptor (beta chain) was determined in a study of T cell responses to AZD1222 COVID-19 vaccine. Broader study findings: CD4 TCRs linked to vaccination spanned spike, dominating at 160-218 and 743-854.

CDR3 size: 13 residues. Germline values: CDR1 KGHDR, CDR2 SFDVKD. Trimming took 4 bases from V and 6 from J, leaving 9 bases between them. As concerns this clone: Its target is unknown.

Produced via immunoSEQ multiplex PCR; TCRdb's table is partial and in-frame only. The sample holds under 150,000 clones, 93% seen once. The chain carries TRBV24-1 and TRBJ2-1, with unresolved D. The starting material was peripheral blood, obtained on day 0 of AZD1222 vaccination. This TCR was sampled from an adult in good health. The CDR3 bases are TGTGCCACCAGTGACCCGGGCTTCAATGAGCAGTTCTTC. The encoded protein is CATSDPGFNEQFF.